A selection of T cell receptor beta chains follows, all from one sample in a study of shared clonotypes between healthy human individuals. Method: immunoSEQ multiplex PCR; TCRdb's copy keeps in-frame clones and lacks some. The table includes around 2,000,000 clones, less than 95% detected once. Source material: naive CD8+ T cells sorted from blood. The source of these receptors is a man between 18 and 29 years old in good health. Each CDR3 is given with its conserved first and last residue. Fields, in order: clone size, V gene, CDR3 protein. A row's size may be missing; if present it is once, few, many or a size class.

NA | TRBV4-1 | CASSQVDRSYEQYF
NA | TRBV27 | CASSVLAGGYEQYF
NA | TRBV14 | CASSFRPGTSPSYNEQFF
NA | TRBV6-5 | CASSSPSGRAGYEQFF
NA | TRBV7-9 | CASTLGATEAFF
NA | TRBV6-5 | CASSYDRGPSPLHF
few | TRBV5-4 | CASSLAPAGAGELFF
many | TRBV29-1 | CSVEERVPGYTF
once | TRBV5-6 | CASSLGTGGYEQYF
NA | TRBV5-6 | CASSPGGGSNQPQHF
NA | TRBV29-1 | CSSLGGTEAFF
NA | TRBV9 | CASSWGTDSYEQYF
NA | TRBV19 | CASSISAGTSHEQYF
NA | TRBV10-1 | CASSESPRDTEAFF
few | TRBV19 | CASSIEEGNTEAFF
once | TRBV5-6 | CASSSLAGVQETQYF
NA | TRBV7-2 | CASSWTHTDTQYF
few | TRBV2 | CASEGGGQPQHF
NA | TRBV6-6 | CASSLGRGTYEQYF
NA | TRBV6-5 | CASSSRASTYEQYF
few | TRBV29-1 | CSVESTDTQYF
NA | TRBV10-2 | CASSEWGVGEATDTQYF
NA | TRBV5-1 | CASSLVAGGPSYEQYF
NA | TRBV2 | CASSGQKDTQYF
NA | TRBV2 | CASSAWGTGGTGELFF
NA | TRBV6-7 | CASSLSGSDTQYF
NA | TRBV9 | CASSSSTSGGAAPYYEQYF
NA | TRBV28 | CASSLRQGSNQPQHF
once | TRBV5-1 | CASSLSSGRALSYNEQFF
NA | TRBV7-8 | CASSLATGLAFYNEQFF
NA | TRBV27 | CASSPRTGYYGYTF
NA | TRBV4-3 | CASSQERDTEAFF
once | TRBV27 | CASSFRKGDGYNSPLHF
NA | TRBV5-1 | CASSLALAGQETQYF
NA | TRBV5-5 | CASSLEVFYEQYF
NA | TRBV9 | CASSDGTEAFF
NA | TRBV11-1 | CASSRLGTDTQYF
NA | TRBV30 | CAQEDGSGNTIYF
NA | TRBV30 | CAWSRVVGSPLHF
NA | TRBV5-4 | CASSFGAGDTDTQYF
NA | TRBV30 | CAWSREGEQFF
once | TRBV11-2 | CASSSMELGEQYF
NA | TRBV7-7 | CASSVGPGLAGGDNEQFF
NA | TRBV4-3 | CASSQDIASGRADTQYF
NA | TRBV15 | CATSRDRTGVTHEQYF
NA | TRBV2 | CASAGGLASYNEQFF
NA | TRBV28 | CASSPLLGGYTF
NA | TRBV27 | CASSFSRRGEYEKLFF
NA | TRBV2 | CASLTGGTSGSWSYNEQFF
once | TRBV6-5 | CASSYGTSGQETQYF
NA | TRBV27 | CASSFDPTRDTLHTEQFF
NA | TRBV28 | CASSFPLNEQFF
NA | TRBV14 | CASSQEPGHTYEQYF
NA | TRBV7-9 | CASSLGVLEQFF
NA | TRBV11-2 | CASSTMGSPLHF
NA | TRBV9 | CASSVSEGTEAFF
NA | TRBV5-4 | CASSPGQGSPEQYF
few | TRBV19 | CASSIDLEETQYF
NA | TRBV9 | CASSPTGQGAYGYTF